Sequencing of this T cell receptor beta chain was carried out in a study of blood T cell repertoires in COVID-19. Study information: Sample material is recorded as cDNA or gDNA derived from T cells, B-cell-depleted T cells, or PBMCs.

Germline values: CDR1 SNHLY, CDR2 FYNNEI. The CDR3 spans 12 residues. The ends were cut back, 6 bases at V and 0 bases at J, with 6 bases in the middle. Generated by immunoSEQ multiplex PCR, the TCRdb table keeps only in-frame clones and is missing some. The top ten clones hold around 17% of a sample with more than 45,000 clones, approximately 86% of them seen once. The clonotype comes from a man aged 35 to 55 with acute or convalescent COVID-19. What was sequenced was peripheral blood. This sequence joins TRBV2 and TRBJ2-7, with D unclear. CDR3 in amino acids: CASSESSYEQYF. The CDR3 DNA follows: TGTGCCAGCAGCGAGAGCTCCTACGAGCAGTACTTC. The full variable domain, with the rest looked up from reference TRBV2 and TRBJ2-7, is EPEVTQTPSHQVTQMGQEVILRCVPISNHLYFYWYRQILGQKVEFLVSFYNNEISEKSEIFDDQFSVERPDGSNFTLKIRSTKLEDSAMYFCASSESSYEQYFGPGTRLTVT.